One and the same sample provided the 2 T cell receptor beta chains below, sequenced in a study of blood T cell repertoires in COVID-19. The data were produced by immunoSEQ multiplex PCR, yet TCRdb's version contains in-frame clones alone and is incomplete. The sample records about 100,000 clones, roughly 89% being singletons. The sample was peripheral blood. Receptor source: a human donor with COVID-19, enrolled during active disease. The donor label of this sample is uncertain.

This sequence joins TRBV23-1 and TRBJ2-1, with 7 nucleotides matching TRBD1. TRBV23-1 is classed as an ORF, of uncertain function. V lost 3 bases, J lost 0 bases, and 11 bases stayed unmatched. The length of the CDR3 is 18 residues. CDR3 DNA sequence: TGCGCCAGCAGTCAGACCTCGCAGGGGGATAGCTCCTACAATGAGCAGTTCTTC. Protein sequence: CASSQTSQGDSSYNEQFF.

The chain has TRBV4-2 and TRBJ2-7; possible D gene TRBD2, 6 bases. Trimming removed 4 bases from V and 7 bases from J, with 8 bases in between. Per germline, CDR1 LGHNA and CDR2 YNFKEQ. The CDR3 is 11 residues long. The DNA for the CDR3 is TGTGCCAGCAGCCTCGGAGGGGAGCAGTACTTC. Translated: CASSLGGEQYF.